This is a list of T cell receptor beta chains from one sample in a study of OX40 agonist ivuxolimab in advanced cancers. Some clones are missing from TCRdb's copy, which holds only in-frame ones; the method was immunoSEQ multiplex PCR. The sample shows some 130,000 clones, 75% to 95% of them seen only once. The material was CD4+ or CD8+ T cells sorted from blood, obtained in a trial of the OX40 agonist ivuxolimab. The source is an adult with an advanced solid tumor such as melanoma, head and neck, liver or kidney cancer. The CDR3 runs from the conserved cysteine through the conserved F or W. The order of the fields is CDR3 DNA, CDR3 protein, V gene, J gene, D gene, clone size. A D gene is named only where the DNA matches it firmly. Not every row has a clone size; where given, it reads once, few, many or a size class.

cdr3_nt: TGTGCCAGTAGTATACAGCGGGGTTACGAGCAGTACTTC
cdr3_aa: CASSIQRGYEQYF
v_call: TRBV19
j_call: TRBJ2-7
d_call: TRBD2
clone_size: NA

cdr3_nt: TGTGCCAGCAGCTTCGGGACAGGGAACACTGAAGCTTTCTTT
cdr3_aa: CASSFGTGNTEAFF
v_call: TRBV7-2
j_call: TRBJ1-1
d_call: TRBD1
clone_size: NA

cdr3_nt: TGTGCCAGCAGCCTTCAACAAGAAAAACTGTTTTTT
cdr3_aa: CASSLQQEKLFF
v_call: TRBV28
j_call: TRBJ1-4
d_call: NA
clone_size: NA

cdr3_nt: TGTGCCATCCCTAGCGGGGCGAGCACAGATACGCAGTATTTT
cdr3_aa: CAIPSGASTDTQYF
v_call: TRBV6-1
j_call: TRBJ2-3
d_call: TRBD2
clone_size: NA

cdr3_nt: TGTGCCAGCAGCCAAGATCCAGCGGGAGGGTCGAACACCGGGGAGCTGTTTTTT
cdr3_aa: CASSQDPAGGSNTGELFF
v_call: TRBV4-2
j_call: TRBJ2-2
d_call: TRBD2
clone_size: NA

cdr3_nt: TGTGCCAGTAGTCCCCGGGGAACTTATAGCAATCAGCCCCAGCATTTT
cdr3_aa: CASSPRGTYSNQPQHF
v_call: TRBV19
j_call: TRBJ1-5
d_call: NA
clone_size: NA

cdr3_nt: TGTGCCAGCTTGAACAGGGGAACAGCCGGGGAGCTGTTTTTT
cdr3_aa: CASLNRGTAGELFF
v_call: TRBV19
j_call: TRBJ2-2
d_call: TRBD1
clone_size: once

cdr3_nt: TGTGCCTGGAGTGTACAAATTGTGAACACCGGGGAGCTGTTTTTT
cdr3_aa: CAWSVQIVNTGELFF
v_call: TRBV30
j_call: TRBJ2-2
d_call: NA
clone_size: NA

cdr3_nt: TGTGCCAGTAGTCCTCAGCCCGGGACTAGCGGGAGGTACAATGAGCAGTTCTTC
cdr3_aa: CASSPQPGTSGRYNEQFF
v_call: TRBV19
j_call: TRBJ2-1
d_call: TRBD2
clone_size: once

cdr3_nt: TGCGCCAGCAGCCAAGGTGGGGGGAATAACTATGGCTACACCTTC
cdr3_aa: CASSQGGGNNYGYTF
v_call: TRBV4-1
j_call: TRBJ1-2
d_call: NA
clone_size: NA

cdr3_nt: TGCGCCAGCAGCCCGGGACAGGCCATCTACGAGCAGTACTTC
cdr3_aa: CASSPGQAIYEQYF
v_call: TRBV5-1
j_call: TRBJ2-7
d_call: TRBD1
clone_size: once

cdr3_nt: TGCGCCAGCAGCTTGGGTCTGGGGTACCAAGAGACCCAGTACTTC
cdr3_aa: CASSLGLGYQETQYF
v_call: TRBV5-1
j_call: TRBJ2-5
d_call: NA
clone_size: NA

cdr3_nt: TGTGCCAGTACCCCCAGGGCGACTAGTGAGCAGTTCTTC
cdr3_aa: CASTPRATSEQFF
v_call: TRBV19
j_call: TRBJ2-1
d_call: NA
clone_size: NA

cdr3_nt: TGCAGCGCTGGACAGGGGGGTAACTATGGCTACACCTTC
cdr3_aa: CSAGQGGNYGYTF
v_call: TRBV29-1
j_call: TRBJ1-2
d_call: TRBD1
clone_size: once

cdr3_nt: TGTGCCACCAACTCTAGAGACACTGAAGCTTTCTTT
cdr3_aa: CATNSRDTEAFF
v_call: TRBV6-1
j_call: TRBJ1-1
d_call: NA
clone_size: NA

cdr3_nt: TGTGCCAGCAGTGGACGTGGGGTGGGCACTGAAGCTTTCTTT
cdr3_aa: CASSGRGVGTEAFF
v_call: TRBV27
j_call: TRBJ1-1
d_call: NA
clone_size: NA

cdr3_nt: TGTGCCAGCAGCTTACAGGGGATCGTCGGCGAGCAGTACTTC
cdr3_aa: CASSLQGIVGEQYF
v_call: TRBV7-3
j_call: TRBJ2-7
d_call: NA
clone_size: NA

cdr3_nt: TGTGCCAGCAGCGTCCGGACAGACAGGTCGGGCTACACCTTC
cdr3_aa: CASSVRTDRSGYTF
v_call: TRBV11-3
j_call: TRBJ1-2
d_call: NA
clone_size: NA

cdr3_nt: TGTGCCAGCAGTTCTTTATTCACGACTAGCGCCTCCTACGAGCAGTACTTC
cdr3_aa: CASSSLFTTSASYEQYF
v_call: TRBV27
j_call: TRBJ2-7
d_call: TRBD2
clone_size: NA

cdr3_nt: TGTGCCAGTAGGCAGGGTTACGAGCAGTACTTC
cdr3_aa: CASRQGYEQYF
v_call: TRBV7-2
j_call: TRBJ2-7
d_call: NA
clone_size: NA

cdr3_nt: TGTGCCAGCAGTTTGTCAGCCATGGTACCCCAGCATTTT
cdr3_aa: CASSLSAMVPQHF
v_call: TRBV27
j_call: TRBJ1-5
d_call: NA
clone_size: NA

cdr3_nt: TGCGCCAGCAGCACAGGGACTAACCAAGAGACCCAGTACTTC
cdr3_aa: CASSTGTNQETQYF
v_call: TRBV5-1
j_call: TRBJ2-5
d_call: NA
clone_size: NA

cdr3_nt: TGTGCCAGCAGCTTAATAACAGGGAACACTGAAGCTTTCTTT
cdr3_aa: CASSLITGNTEAFF
v_call: TRBV7-2
j_call: TRBJ1-1
d_call: NA
clone_size: NA

cdr3_nt: TGTGCCAGCAGACCTTACGACAGGCTCTCCTACAATGAGCAGTTCTTC
cdr3_aa: CASRPYDRLSYNEQFF
v_call: TRBV7-9
j_call: TRBJ2-1
d_call: NA
clone_size: NA

cdr3_nt: TGTGCCAGCACCATGGGAGGGGCACTAGTTCAGGGTGGCTACACCTTC
cdr3_aa: CASTMGGALVQGGYTF
v_call: TRBV28
j_call: TRBJ1-2
d_call: NA
clone_size: once

cdr3_nt: TGTGCCAGCTCACCGGGCAGTCAGCAGCCCCAGCATTTT
cdr3_aa: CASSPGSQQPQHF
v_call: TRBV18
j_call: TRBJ1-5
d_call: NA
clone_size: NA

cdr3_nt: TGTGCCAGCAGCCAAGAGGACAGGTTTTACAATGAGCAGTTCTTC
cdr3_aa: CASSQEDRFYNEQFF
v_call: TRBV14
j_call: TRBJ2-1
d_call: TRBD1
clone_size: NA

cdr3_nt: TGCGCCAGCAGCTTGGCCTACTCTGGGGCCAACGTCCTGACTTTC
cdr3_aa: CASSLAYSGANVLTF
v_call: TRBV5-1
j_call: TRBJ2-6
d_call: NA
clone_size: NA

cdr3_nt: TGTGCCAGCAGCCAAGATGCAGGAGCGCGGGATACGCAGTATTTT
cdr3_aa: CASSQDAGARDTQYF
v_call: TRBV14
j_call: TRBJ2-3
d_call: NA
clone_size: NA

cdr3_nt: TGTGCCAGCAGCTTAGAGGGGACAGGGAGGAATTCACCCCTCCACTTT
cdr3_aa: CASSLEGTGRNSPLHF
v_call: TRBV7-9
j_call: TRBJ1-6
d_call: TRBD1
clone_size: NA

cdr3_nt: TGCGCCAGCAGCCAGACAGGGGTCAATGAGCAGTTCTTC
cdr3_aa: CASSQTGVNEQFF
v_call: TRBV5-1
j_call: TRBJ2-1
d_call: TRBD1
clone_size: NA

cdr3_nt: TGTGCCAGCAAGATCATACTAAGCTTGAGAGATACGCAGTATTTT
cdr3_aa: CASKIILSLRDTQYF
v_call: TRBV2
j_call: TRBJ2-3
d_call: NA
clone_size: NA

cdr3_nt: TGTGCCAGCATTAGGGAGGGCCCCGGTGAGCAGTTCTTC
cdr3_aa: CASIREGPGEQFF
v_call: TRBV28
j_call: TRBJ2-1
d_call: TRBD2
clone_size: NA

cdr3_nt: TGTGCCAGCAGTCCGAAAATGAACACTGAAGCTTTCTTT
cdr3_aa: CASSPKMNTEAFF
v_call: TRBV28
j_call: TRBJ1-1
d_call: NA
clone_size: NA

cdr3_nt: TGTGCCAGCAGCTTATCGACAGTGATTAATCAGCCCCAGCATTTT
cdr3_aa: CASSLSTVINQPQHF
v_call: TRBV5-6
j_call: TRBJ1-5
d_call: NA
clone_size: NA

cdr3_nt: TGCGCCAGCAGCTTGCAGGACTCGGCCTACGAGCAGTACTTC
cdr3_aa: CASSLQDSAYEQYF
v_call: TRBV5-1
j_call: TRBJ2-7
d_call: NA
clone_size: NA

cdr3_nt: TGTGCCAGCAGTAGACAGGACTCGAACACTGAAGCTTTCTTT
cdr3_aa: CASSRQDSNTEAFF
v_call: TRBV6-1
j_call: TRBJ1-1
d_call: NA
clone_size: once

cdr3_nt: TGTGCCAGCAGTTACGGCCTAGCGGGGTACAATGAGCAGTTCTTC
cdr3_aa: CASSYGLAGYNEQFF
v_call: TRBV6-5
j_call: TRBJ2-1
d_call: TRBD2
clone_size: NA

cdr3_nt: TGTGCCAGCAGTGAGCTGACAGGGAAGGGTGAAAAACTGTTTTTT
cdr3_aa: CASSELTGKGEKLFF
v_call: TRBV25-1
j_call: TRBJ1-4
d_call: TRBD1
clone_size: once

cdr3_nt: TGTGCCAGCAGCCAAGCCGGACAGGGAACCCCCTACAATGAGCAGTTCTTC
cdr3_aa: CASSQAGQGTPYNEQFF
v_call: TRBV4-2
j_call: TRBJ2-1
d_call: TRBD1
clone_size: NA

cdr3_nt: TGTGCCAGCAGTTTGGCCCCCACAGGACCCGGCCTGGGGGGCGCGAACACCGGGGAGCTGTTTTTT
cdr3_aa: CASSLAPTGPGLGGANTGELFF
v_call: TRBV28
j_call: TRBJ2-2
d_call: NA
clone_size: NA

cdr3_nt: TGTGCCAGCAGCTTCCCCGGGACAGTGGCCGCAGGACCTGGCTACACCTTC
cdr3_aa: CASSFPGTVAAGPGYTF
v_call: TRBV5-4
j_call: TRBJ1-2
d_call: TRBD1
clone_size: once

cdr3_nt: TGTGCCAGCAGTCCCGGGGGGGCCTACACCGGGGAGCTGTTTTTT
cdr3_aa: CASSPGGAYTGELFF
v_call: TRBV28
j_call: TRBJ2-2
d_call: TRBD2
clone_size: NA

cdr3_nt: TGTGCCAGCTCACCAGGGGAGAGGCAGCCCCAGCATTTT
cdr3_aa: CASSPGERQPQHF
v_call: TRBV18
j_call: TRBJ1-5
d_call: NA
clone_size: once

cdr3_nt: TGTGCCAGCAGCTTAGTCCTAGCGGGACACAATGAGCAGTTCTTC
cdr3_aa: CASSLVLAGHNEQFF
v_call: TRBV7-9
j_call: TRBJ2-1
d_call: TRBD2
clone_size: NA

cdr3_nt: TGCGCCAGCAGCTTAGCGGGATCCTCCTACGAGCAGTACTTC
cdr3_aa: CASSLAGSSYEQYF
v_call: TRBV5-1
j_call: TRBJ2-7
d_call: TRBD2
clone_size: NA

cdr3_nt: TGTGCCAGCTCACCACCGGCAGGGAGGAACACCGGGGAGCTGTTTTTT
cdr3_aa: CASSPPAGRNTGELFF
v_call: TRBV18
j_call: TRBJ2-2
d_call: NA
clone_size: NA

cdr3_nt: TGTGCCAGCAGGTTTGGCCAGGCGAACACCGGGGAGCTGTTTTTT
cdr3_aa: CASRFGQANTGELFF
v_call: TRBV6-1
j_call: TRBJ2-2
d_call: NA
clone_size: NA

cdr3_nt: TGTGCCAGCAGCCCAGCCAGCGTCCTAATGGCTTTCTTT
cdr3_aa: CASSPASVLMAFF
v_call: TRBV7-9
j_call: TRBJ1-1
d_call: NA
clone_size: NA

cdr3_nt: TGTGCCAGCTCACCGACCGCTCAGGGACCCCAGCATTTT
cdr3_aa: CASSPTAQGPQHF
v_call: TRBV18
j_call: TRBJ1-5
d_call: NA
clone_size: NA

cdr3_nt: TGTGCCAGCAGCTTATTCGACGGCCAAGAGACCCAGTACTTC
cdr3_aa: CASSLFDGQETQYF
v_call: TRBV7-2
j_call: TRBJ2-5
d_call: NA
clone_size: NA